This T cell receptor beta chain was sequenced during a study of blood T cell repertoires in COVID-19. The CDR3 extends over 14 amino acids. Germline CDR1 is SGHRS and CDR2 is YFSETQ. V was cut by 0 bases and J by 5 bases, with 11 bases left in between. The authors' processing: Reference gene primer amplification gave estimated nucleated cell counts. Clones were sequenced by immunoSEQ multiplex PCR, and TCRdb holds only the in-frame ones, with some missing. V, J and clone size derive from that table, while D and trimming were established from the DNA sequence. The sample lists under 170,000 clones; 80% to 90% were seen once.

The sample consisted of peripheral blood. This TCR came from a man in his sixties or seventies with acute or convalescent COVID-19. The chain combines TRBV5-1 with TRBJ2-5, with a possible D match to TRBD1 (6 bases). CDR3 in DNA: TGCGCCAGCAGCTTGGACAGGGTGAGGGAGACCCAGTACTTC. This encodes CASSLDRVRETQYF.